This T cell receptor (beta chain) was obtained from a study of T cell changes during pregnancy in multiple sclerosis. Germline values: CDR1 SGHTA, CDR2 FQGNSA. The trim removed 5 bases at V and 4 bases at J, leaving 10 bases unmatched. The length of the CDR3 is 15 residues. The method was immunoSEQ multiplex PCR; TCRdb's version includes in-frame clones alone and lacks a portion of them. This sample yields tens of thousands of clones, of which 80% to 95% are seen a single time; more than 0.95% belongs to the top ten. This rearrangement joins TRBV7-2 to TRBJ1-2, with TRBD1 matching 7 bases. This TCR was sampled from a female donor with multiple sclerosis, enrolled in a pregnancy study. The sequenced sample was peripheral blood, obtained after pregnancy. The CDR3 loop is CASSANAGTVYGYTF. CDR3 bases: TGTGCCAGCAGCGCAAATGCCGGGACAGTCTATGGCTACACCTTC.